These 17 T cell receptor beta chains share one sample of origin, sequenced in a study of blood T cell repertoires in COVID-19. The assay was immunoSEQ multiplex PCR, and TCRdb's table has in-frame clones only and misses some. The sample consists of approximately 75,000 clones, roughly 88% of them appearing once. Sequenced material: peripheral blood. Source of these receptors: a man aged 45 to 65 with acute or convalescent COVID-19.

This clone appeared a few times. V usage is TRBV18 and J usage is TRBJ1-1; D might be TRBD1 (5 bases). From germline, CDR1 is KGHSH and CDR2 LQKENI. The CDR3 is 14 residues long. Trimming cost V 3 bases and J 5 bases, with 13 bases left between them. For the CDR3, the DNA is TGTGCCAGCTCACCGATAGGGGCCGAGACTGAAGCTTTCTTT. It is translated as CASSPIGAETEAFF.

The chain uses TRBV3-1 (or the pseudogene TRBV3-2) and TRBJ2-2; no reliable D call. The CDR3 extends over 15 amino acids. Germline lookup yields CDR1 LGHDT and CDR2 YNNKEL (reference sequence). V lost 0 bases to trimming and J lost 2 bases, with 7 bases between them. The CDR3: CASSQDTSNTGELFF. DNA of the CDR3: TGTGCCAGCAGCCAAGATACCAGTAACACCGGGGAGCTGTTTTTT.

This chain links TRBV2 with TRBJ1-2; D gene ambiguous. Trimming removed 10 bases at V and 2 bases at J, with 23 bases between. Germline V lookup: CDR1 SNHLY, CDR2 FYNNEI. The CDR3 has 16 amino acids. CDR3 in DNA: TGTGCCATCCCCGAGCGTGCCCAGATCGGGAACTATGGCTACACCTTC. It yields the protein CAIPERAQIGNYGYTF.

V is TRBV4-1 and J is TRBJ1-1; D is perhaps TRBD1 (5 bases). Germline CDR1 is MGHRA and CDR2 is YSYEKL. Deletions cut 0 bases from V and 5 bases from J, with 16 bases between. CDR3 size: 16 residues. CDR3 protein: CASSQDSKGARTEAFF. CDR3 DNA sequence: TGCGCCAGCAGCCAAGATTCGAAAGGGGCGAGGACTGAAGCTTTCTTT.

This chain joins TRBV6-5 and TRBJ1-1, with TRBD1 as a possible D gene (6 bases). V gave up 0 bases and J gave up 5 bases, with 13 bases separating them. The CDR3 sequence is 15 residues long. The V gene's germline CDR1 is MNHEY and CDR2 SVGAGI. The CDR3 sequence is CASSYSRSGDTEAFF. As DNA, the CDR3 is TGTGCCAGCAGTTACTCGAGGTCAGGGGATACTGAAGCTTTCTTT.

J is TRBJ1-3 and V is TRBV28; TRBD1 is a possible D gene (6 bases). There are 16 residues in the CDR3. V was clipped by 3 bases and J by 4 bases, with 16 bases between them. The germline V gene encodes CDR1 MDHEN and CDR2 SYDVKM. The CDR3 loop reads CASSLGGQMSGNTIYF. The CDR3 nucleotides read TGTGCCAGCAGTTTGGGGGGGCAGATGTCCGGAAACACCATATATTTT. The variable domain in full, with the rest retrieved from reference TRBV28 and TRBJ1-3, is DVKVTQSSRYLVKRTGEKVFLECVQDMDHENMFWYRQDPGLGLRLIYFSYDVKMKEKGDIPEGYSVSREKKERFSLILESASTNQTSMYLCASSLGGQMSGNTIYFGEGSWLTVV.

This rearrangement joins TRBV24-1 to TRBJ2-1, with 9 bases that match TRBD1. Germline V CDR1 and CDR2: KGHDR, SFDVKD. The CDR3 loop spans 15 amino acids. Trimming took 7 bases from V and 4 from J; bases not matched to a gene: 7. CDR3 sequence reads: CATSHRDRAYNEQFF. CDR3 DNA sequence: TGTGCCACCAGCCACCGGGACAGGGCTTACAATGAGCAGTTCTTC.

The chain combines TRBV3-1 (or the pseudogene TRBV3-2) with TRBJ2-3; 11 bases are shared with TRBD1. With V trimmed by 4 bases and J by 6 bases, 12 bases remained unmatched. CDR1 and CDR2 (germline): LGHDT, YNNKEL (reference sequence). This CDR3 region has 17 residues. The CDR3 sequence: CASSPWTGGVQQDTQYF. In DNA, the CDR3 is TGTGCCAGCAGCCCTTGGACAGGGGGCGTTCAGCAGGATACGCAGTATTTT.

The chain carries TRBV3-1 (or the pseudogene TRBV3-2) and TRBJ2-4; the match to TRBD2 covers 8 bases. The CDR3 loop spans 17 amino acids. With 0 bases clipped from V and 0 bases from J, the junction kept 4 bases outside the gene matches. CDR1 and CDR2 from the germline V gene are LGHDT and YNNKEL (reference sequence). Written as DNA, the CDR3 is TGTGCCAGCAGCCAAGAACGGGGGGGGTTAGCCAAAAACATTCAGTACTTC. Residues: CASSQERGGLAKNIQYF.

The rearrangement links TRBV28 to TRBJ2-1, with 7 bases matching TRBD1. CDR1 and CDR2 from the germline V gene are MDHEN and SYDVKM. CDR3 size: 13 residues. Trimming at V came to 5 bases and at J to 8 bases, leaving 6 bases not matched to a gene. CDR3 DNA sequence: TGTGCCAGCAGTCCAGGGACAGTCTATGAGCAGTTCTTC. Translated, it gives CASSPGTVYEQFF.

The chain has TRBV7-8 and TRBJ1-5; 7 bases are a match to TRBD1. CDR3 length: 15 amino acids. Looked up from germline, CDR1 is SGHVS and CDR2 is FQNEAQ. V dropped 1 base and J dropped 4; count of bases not matched to a gene: 4. The CDR3 region has the DNA TGTGCCAGCAGCTTAGAAAGGGGGCCGAATCAGCCCCAGCATTTT. This translates into CASSLERGPNQPQHF.

This sequence joins TRBV23-1 and TRBJ1-5; possible D gene TRBD1, 6 bases. TRBV23-1 is recorded as an ORF, its role being uncertain. The CDR3 extends over 22 amino acids. Trimming pared 0 bases from V and 3 bases from J, leaving 30 bases between. The chain's CDR3 is CASSQSEGSGALNPINNQPQHF. The CDR3 DNA reads TGCGCCAGCAGTCAATCAGAGGGATCAGGGGCCCTTAACCCTATAAACAATCAGCCCCAGCATTTT.

The V and J genes are TRBV5-1 and TRBJ2-3; 8 bases map to TRBD2. The CDR3 has 13 amino acids. With 0 bases clipped from V and 6 bases from J, the junction kept 0 bases outside the gene matches. Germline V gene data show CDR1 as SGHRS and CDR2 as YFSETQ. The DNA for the CDR3 is TGCGCCAGCAGCTTGGAGCGGGGGGATACGCAGTATTTT. Translation gives CASSLERGDTQYF.

This chain uses TRBV7-8 with TRBJ2-1; 9 bases agree with TRBD1. J lost 3 bases, V lost 2 bases, and 5 bases had no gene match. The CDR3 spans 16 residues. Germline lookup yields CDR1 SGHVS and CDR2 FQNEAQ. CDR3 coding DNA: TGTGCCAGCAGCTTAAGAGCGGGACAGGGCTACAATGAGCAGTTCTTC. It is translated as CASSLRAGQGYNEQFF.

The chain links TRBV21-1 to TRBJ1-5; the DNA was not compared with TRBD1, the D call given in the table. TRBV21-1 is labeled a pseudogene. This CDR3 has 17 residues. CDR3 amino acids: CASSKGRQQGGNQPQHF. In DNA form, the CDR3 reads TGTGCCAGCAGCAAAGGGCGCCAACAGGGGGGAAATCAGCCCCAGCATTTT.

The V gene is TRBV6-5, the J gene TRBJ2-3, with TRBD2 matching 10 bases. This CDR3 region has 15 residues. CDR1 MNHEY and CDR2 SVGAGI come from the germline V gene. V shed 7 bases and J 1 base; nucleotides not matched to a gene: 5. CDR3 protein: CASTSGGAGTDTQYF. The CDR3 bases are TGTGCCAGCACAAGCGGGGGGGCCGGCACAGATACGCAGTATTTT.

The J gene is TRBJ1-5, the V gene TRBV10-3; 7 positions match TRBD1. CDR3 size: 15 residues. In germline, CDR1 is ENHRY, CDR2 SYGVKD. Trimming took 6 bases from V and 2 from J; bases not matched to a gene: 7. CDR3 sequence: CAISDRVNGNQPQHF. CDR3 nucleotide sequence: TGTGCCATCAGCGACAGGGTAAATGGCAATCAGCCCCAGCATTTT.